This TCR beta chain emerged from a study of blood T cell repertoires in COVID-19. Looking at the study overall: Acute and convalescent COVID-19 specimens originated in the United States, Italy and Spain. T cells, B-cell-depleted T cells, or PBMCs provided the cDNA or gDNA that served as material.

How the authors handled the data: Nucleated cell counts were estimated from reference gene primer amplification. Sequencing was performed with immunoSEQ multiplex PCR; in TCRdb, only in-frame clones are kept and a portion is missing. Clone size and V and J calls were adopted from that table, with D and trimming inferred from the DNA. The sample has 150,000 to 200,000 clones; around 80% are singletons. The CDR3 runs 15 residues. The germline V gene encodes CDR1 SGDLS and CDR2 YYNGEE. Unmatched junction bases numbered 5, after V lost 4 bases and J lost 4 bases. Sequences were obtained from peripheral blood. V is TRBV9 and J is TRBJ2-7; 13 nucleotides align to TRBD2. The sequence derives from a man aged 60 to 69 with acute or convalescent COVID-19. CDR3 in DNA: TGTGCCAGCAGCCCACTAGCGGGGGGGTCGTACGAGCAGTACTTC. Protein: CASSPLAGGSYEQYF.